The next 21 T cell receptor beta chains were all read from a single sample in a study of T-cell memory formation after mild COVID-19. TCRdb ran MiXCR on the 5' RACE reads and lists one entry per CDR3 protein. The sample lists around 300,000 distinct CDR3 sequences; approximately 14% were seen once. Input material: PBMCs or a T cell subset sorted from them (not recorded which). The receptor set was obtained from a man younger than 35 who had mild COVID-19 (a few samples of this study predate the infection). Cell type and time point are not known.

This clonotype was observed many times. The genes are TRBV7-3 and TRBJ2-2; the D gene is possibly TRBD1 (6 bases). The CDR3 is 14 amino acids. Trimming cost V 6 bases and J 2 bases, with 10 bases left between them. CDR1 is SGHTA, CDR2 FQGTGA, per germline. Here the CDR3 DNA reads TGTGCCAGCAGTGGGGACACCAACACCGGGGAGCTGTTTTTT. It yields the protein CASSGDTNTGELFF.

The chain couples TRBV24-1 to TRBJ1-1; D is unresolved. Between the trimmed V and J ends, which lost 0 bases and 7 bases, there was a span of 8 bases. Germline V gene data show CDR1 as KGHDR and CDR2 as SFDVKD. The CDR3 loop spans 13 amino acids. The CDR3 coding sequence is TGTGCCACCAGTGATTTGCCCGGGTATGAAGCTTTCTTT. It is translated as CATSDLPGYEAFF.

The chain has TRBV7-3 and TRBJ2-3; TRBD1 is a possible D gene (5 bases). Deletions cut 8 bases from V and 3 bases from J, with 15 bases between. The germline CDR1 and CDR2 sequences are SGHTA and FQGTGA. This CDR3 spans 14 amino acids. The CDR3 nucleotides are TGTGCCAGCCAAGGACACCGCCTAACAGATACGCAGTATTTT. The encoded protein is CASQGHRLTDTQYF.

The rearrangement uses TRBV12-3 or TRBV12-4 and TRBJ1-1; D is unresolved. Trimming stripped 5 bases from V and 0 bases from J, with 13 bases between. The CDR3 loop spans 15 amino acids. The CDR3 DNA is TGTGCCAGCAGTCCTGGCCTAATCATGAACACTGAAGCTTTCTTT. Encoded protein: CASSPGLIMNTEAFF.

J is TRBJ2-3 and V is TRBV14, with TRBD2 matching over 10 bases. The CDR3 spans 16 residues. The V gene's germline CDR1 is SGHDN and CDR2 FVKESK. V lost 4 bases, J lost 2 bases, and 6 bases stayed unmatched. CDR3 DNA: TGTGCCAGCAGCCGACTAGCGGGCGCCCTCACAGATACGCAGTATTTT. This codes for CASSRLAGALTDTQYF.

This clonotype appeared a few times. This chain joins TRBV5-6 and TRBJ2-1, with 9 positions matching TRBD1. Looked up from germline, CDR1 is SGHDT and CDR2 is YYEEEE. The CDR3 loop spans 16 amino acids. The V segment lost 4 bases and the J segment 9 bases; nucleotides outside the gene matches: 14. The CDR3 region is CASSGEYRGLGGEQFF. CDR3 in DNA: TGTGCCAGCAGCGGGGAGTACAGGGGGCTGGGGGGTGAGCAGTTCTTC.

This clonotype was counted only a few times. The chain has TRBV20-1 and TRBJ1-2; D is unresolved. CDR1 and CDR2 (germline): DFQATT, SNEGSKA (reference sequence). CDR3 length: 13 residues. Trimming took 6 bases from V and 2 from J, leaving 13 bases between them. Written as DNA, the CDR3 is TGCAGTGCGAGAACCAGTGGGAACTATGGCTACACCTTC. Translation gives CSARTSGNYGYTF.

The chain combines TRBV4-1 with TRBJ2-3, with 11 bases matching TRBD2. This CDR3 is built from 20 residues. V trimming: 4 bases; J trimming: 6 bases; junction bases outside the gene matches: 21. Germline CDR1 is MGHRA and CDR2 is YSYEKL. The DNA of the CDR3 is TGCGCCAGCAGCCCTACTTACCGGGGTAGCGGGGGGGCGGTCACTGATACGCAGTATTTT. Translation gives CASSPTYRGSGGAVTDTQYF.

V and J are TRBV4-1 and TRBJ1-1; D might be TRBD1 (5 bases). V lost 5 bases and J 2 bases, leaving 12 bases between the germline ends. The CDR3 sequence is 14 residues long. CDR1 is MGHRA, CDR2 YSYEKL, per germline. The DNA of the CDR3 is TGCGCCAGCAGCGATATCCGGGACAACACTGAAGCTTTCTTT. Translating it yields CASSDIRDNTEAFF.

This clonotype was observed many times. This chain joins TRBV20-1 and TRBJ2-5; D might be TRBD1 (7 bases). CDR1 DFQATT and CDR2 SNEGSKA come from the germline V gene (reference sequence). The V gene lost 5 bases and the J gene lost 3 bases, with 10 bases spanning the gap. This CDR3 has 12 amino acids. Written as DNA, the CDR3 is TGCAGTGCTGGCGGGACAGAAGAGACCCAGTACTTC. As protein: CSAGGTEETQYF.

This sequence joins TRBV18 and TRBJ2-7, with 7 positions matching TRBD2. CDR1 is KGHSH, CDR2 LQKENI, per germline. V lost 3 bases to trimming and J lost 3 bases; unmatched junction nucleotides: 8. This CDR3 contains 15 residues. The CDR3 here is CASSPMGLLGYEQYF. The DNA for the CDR3 is TGTGCCAGCTCACCGATGGGACTATTGGGCTACGAGCAGTACTTC.

This clonotype is a singleton in its sample. The chain carries TRBV7-2 and TRBJ2-3; 11 positions agree with TRBD2. The CDR3 runs 17 residues. Trimming at V came to 6 bases and at J to 3 bases, leaving 11 bases not matched to a gene. Germline CDR1 is SGHTA and CDR2 is FQGNSA. Here the CDR3 reads CASRVGLAGGRTDTQYF. CDR3 bases: TGTGCCAGCAGGGTGGGCCTAGCGGGGGGCAGGACAGATACGCAGTATTTT.

The J gene is TRBJ2-7, the V gene TRBV27, with TRBD1 matching over 8 bases. Trimming at V came to 3 bases and at J to 6 bases, leaving 10 bases not matched to a gene. CDR1 is MNHEY, CDR2 SMNVEV, per germline (reference sequence). The CDR3 extends over 15 amino acids. The CDR3 sequence: CASSFFAGQGPEQYV. The CDR3 DNA sequence: TGTGCCAGCAGTTTCTTTGCTGGACAGGGTCCCGAGCAGTACGTC.

In regard to this clonotype: A much larger clone differs by one base, so this may be a read error. The rearrangement uses TRBV7-2 and TRBJ2-7; a weak D match, TRBD2 (6 bases). The V end was cut by 3 bases, the J end by 1 base, with 7 bases between. Germline values: CDR1 SGHTA, CDR2 FQGNSA. The CDR3 loop spans 13 amino acids. The CDR3 is CASSFGGSYEQYV. Here the CDR3 DNA reads TGTGCCAGCAGCTTCGGGGGTTCCTACGAGCAGTACGTC.

This clonotype was found many times. This sequence joins TRBV7-9 and TRBJ1-3; tentatively, D is TRBD1 (6 bases). The V end lost 0 bases, the J end lost 3 bases, and 9 bases lay between the germline ends. The CDR3 is made up of 15 amino acids. CDR1 SEHNR and CDR2 FQNEAQ come from the germline V gene (reference sequence). CDR3 nucleotide sequence: TGTGCCAGCAGCTTAGCAGGGGGAAGTGGAAACACCATATATTTT. It translates to CASSLAGGSGNTIYF.

Only one count was recorded for this clonotype. J is TRBJ1-6 and V is TRBV7-9, with unresolved D. Germline-derived CDR1 and CDR2 are SEHNR and FQNEAQ (reference sequence). Trimming removed 5 bases from V and 10 bases from J, with 9 bases in between. The CDR3 runs to 12 residues. The CDR3: CASSKPGSPLHF. Here the CDR3 DNA reads TGTGCCAGCAGCAAGCCGGGATCACCCCTCCACTTT. The full variable domain, completed using reference TRBV7-9 and TRBJ1-6, is DTGVSQNPRHKITKRGQNVTFRCDPISEHNRLYWYRQTLGQGPEFLTYFQNEAQLEKSRLLSDRFSAERPKGSFSTLEIQRTEQGDSAMYLCASSKPGSPLHFGNGTRLTVT.

This clonotype was seen a few times. J is TRBJ1-5 and V is TRBV4-1; the match to TRBD1 covers 9 bases. The V gene's germline CDR1 is MGHRA and CDR2 YSYEKL. The V segment lost 3 bases and the J segment 1 base; nucleotides outside the gene matches: 7. CDR3 size: 17 residues. CDR3 protein: CASSHPTGGGSNQPQHF. The CDR3 bases are TGCGCCAGCAGCCACCCGACAGGGGGTGGGAGCAATCAGCCCCAGCATTTT.

This clonotype was recorded at least ten times. This chain links TRBV25-1 with TRBJ1-1, with unresolved D. Trimming cost V 4 bases and J 2 bases, with 11 bases left between them. The CDR3 has 14 residues. From germline, CDR1 is MGHDK and CDR2 SYGVNS. In DNA, the CDR3 is TGTGCCAGCAGTGGTCCCCCGGCCAACACTGAAGCTTTCTTT. Protein: CASSGPPANTEAFF.

This chain uses TRBV7-2 with TRBJ2-1; D is perhaps TRBD1 (6 bases). Germline V lookup: CDR1 SGHTA, CDR2 FQGNSA. This CDR3 spans 14 amino acids. V shed 5 bases and J shed 5 bases, with 13 bases lying between them. The CDR3 loop reads CASSTEHRDNEQFF. Here the CDR3 DNA reads TGTGCCAGCAGCACCGAACACAGGGACAATGAGCAGTTCTTC.

V is TRBV5-1 and J is TRBJ1-1; 11 bases are a match to TRBD1. Germline assignment: CDR1 SGHRS and CDR2 YFSETQ. The CDR3 is 14 residues long. Losses at the gene ends were 5 bases for V and 4 bases for J; bases not matched to a gene: 4. In DNA, the CDR3 is TGCGCCAGCAGGTCGGGGACAGGGGGCACTGAAGCTTTCTTT. Amino acid sequence: CASRSGTGGTEAFF.

This clonotype was seen more than once but under ten times. The V call is TRBV9, the J call TRBJ2-1; 7 bases are a match to TRBD2. CDR1 SGDLS and CDR2 YYNGEE come from the germline V gene. V was clipped by 3 bases and J by 3 bases; unmatched bases: 9. This CDR3 spans 16 amino acids. CDR3 DNA: TGTGCCAGCAGCGATACTATGCGGGGGAACTACAATGAGCAGTTCTTC. As protein: CASSDTMRGNYNEQFF.